These T cell receptor beta chains were read from a single sample in a study of cytomegalovirus exposure and HLA in healthy donors. Libraries were prepared by immunoSEQ multiplex PCR; TCRdb keeps only in-frame clonotypes and omits some of them. The data hold fewer than 200,000 clones, with about four fifths observed a single time. The sample consisted of PBMCs. Source of these receptors: a girl between 5 and 17 years old in good health and CMV-seropositive. Each CDR3 is given with its conserved first and last residue. The order of the fields is J gene, V gene, clone size, D gene, CDR3 protein, CDR3 DNA. The D gene is left open where the match is weak. Size is stated for part of the rows, as once, few or many counts, or as a class when the clone is expanded.

j_call: TRBJ2-5; v_call: TRBV19; clone_size: .; d_call: .; cdr3_aa: CASSPEGVVPETQYF; cdr3_nt: TGTGCCAGTAGTCCCGAGGGGGTAGTTCCAGAGACCCAGTACTTC
j_call: TRBJ1-2; v_call: TRBV10-1; clone_size: .; d_call: TRBD1; cdr3_aa: CASIQTRDSVTMEGFYGYTF; cdr3_nt: TGCGCCAGCATCCAAACCCGGGACAGTGTTACTATGGAGGGATTCTATGGCTACACCTTC
j_call: TRBJ1-5; v_call: TRBV5-6; clone_size: .; d_call: .; cdr3_aa: CASSLGAGPSNQPQHF; cdr3_nt: TGTGCCAGCAGCTTGGGTGCAGGGCCTAGCAATCAGCCCCAGCATTTT
j_call: TRBJ2-7; v_call: TRBV6-1; clone_size: .; d_call: .; cdr3_aa: CASSQVAGPAEQYF; cdr3_nt: TGTGCCAGCAGCCAAGTGGCGGGACCTGCTGAGCAGTACTTC
j_call: TRBJ2-3; v_call: TRBV18; clone_size: .; d_call: .; cdr3_aa: CASSPPGTSTDTQYF; cdr3_nt: TGTGCCAGCTCACCACCGGGGACAAGCACAGATACGCAGTATTTT
j_call: TRBJ2-1; v_call: TRBV5-6; clone_size: .; d_call: TRBD2; cdr3_aa: CASSSSGLAGVSEQFF; cdr3_nt: TGTGCCAGCAGCTCATCGGGACTAGCGGGAGTAAGTGAGCAGTTCTTC
j_call: TRBJ1-3; v_call: TRBV6-5; clone_size: once; d_call: .; cdr3_aa: CASQRGQTGNTIYF; cdr3_nt: TGTGCCAGCCAACGAGGGCAAACTGGAAACACCATATATTTT
j_call: TRBJ1-2; v_call: TRBV29-1; clone_size: few; d_call: .; cdr3_aa: CSVPSGANYGYTF; cdr3_nt: TGCAGCGTTCCTTCCGGTGCTAACTATGGCTACACCTTC
j_call: TRBJ2-3; v_call: TRBV9; clone_size: few; d_call: TRBD1; cdr3_aa: CASSVEGGSDTQYF; cdr3_nt: TGTGCCAGCAGCGTAGAAGGGGGCTCGGATACGCAGTATTTT
j_call: TRBJ1-2; v_call: TRBV20-1; clone_size: once; d_call: .; cdr3_aa: CSAKSTTLYTF; cdr3_nt: TGCAGTGCTAAATCAACGACTCTCTACACCTTC
j_call: TRBJ2-5; v_call: TRBV19; clone_size: .; d_call: .; cdr3_aa: CASSMGAQAQEAQYF; cdr3_nt: TGTGCCAGTAGTATGGGGGCCCAGGCTCAAGAGGCCCAGTACTTC
j_call: TRBJ1-1; v_call: TRBV19; clone_size: once; d_call: TRBD1; cdr3_aa: CASRLGGGQGNTEAFF; cdr3_nt: TGTGCCAGTAGATTGGGTGGAGGACAGGGGAACACTGAAGCTTTCTTT
j_call: TRBJ2-3; v_call: TRBV10-3; clone_size: .; d_call: TRBD2; cdr3_aa: CAIVTGGPDGTDTQYF; cdr3_nt: TGTGCCATCGTTACGGGGGGGCCCGATGGCACAGATACGCAGTATTTT